This record concerns one TCR beta chain sequence. Its antigen is undetermined. This entry is derived from a study of shared clonotypes between healthy human individuals. The study's findings and limits: Clonotype sharing among donors was expected to depend on sequencing depth.

The V gene lost 4 bases and the J gene lost 2 bases, with 7 bases spanning the gap. The CDR3 loop spans 12 amino acids. Looked up from germline, CDR1 is SGHRS and CDR2 is YFSETQ. Clones were read by immunoSEQ multiplex PCR, and TCRdb kept only the in-frame ones, dropping some. The sample shows approximately 700,000 clones, around three quarters of them seen only once. The V and J genes are TRBV5-1 and TRBJ2-7, with TRBD1 as a possible D gene (5 bases). Material for sequencing was memory CD4+ T cells sorted from blood. Subset specified: CD45RA-negative fraction. This clonotype was obtained from a woman aged 25 to 39 in good health. CDR3 sequence reads: CASSGAAYEQYF. CDR3 in DNA: TGCGCCAGCAGCGGGGCGGCCTACGAGCAGTACTTC. Full variable domain (rest looked up from reference TRBV5-1 and TRBJ2-7): KAGVTQTPRYLIKTRGQQVTLSCSPISGHRSVSWYQQTPGQGLQFLFEYFSETQRNKGNFPGRFSGRQFSNSRSEMNVSTLELGDSALYLCASSGAAYEQYFGPGTRLTVT.